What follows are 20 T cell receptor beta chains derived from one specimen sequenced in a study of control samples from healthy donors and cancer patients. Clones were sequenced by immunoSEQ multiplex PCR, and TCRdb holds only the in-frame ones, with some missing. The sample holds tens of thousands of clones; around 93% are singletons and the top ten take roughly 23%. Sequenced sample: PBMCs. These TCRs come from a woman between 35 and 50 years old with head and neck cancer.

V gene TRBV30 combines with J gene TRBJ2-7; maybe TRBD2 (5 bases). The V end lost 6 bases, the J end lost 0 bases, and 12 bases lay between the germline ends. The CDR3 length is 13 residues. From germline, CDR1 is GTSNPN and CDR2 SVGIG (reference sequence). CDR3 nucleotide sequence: TGTGCCTGTCAGCGGTTCAGCTCCTACGAGCAGTACTTC. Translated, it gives CACQRFSSYEQYF.

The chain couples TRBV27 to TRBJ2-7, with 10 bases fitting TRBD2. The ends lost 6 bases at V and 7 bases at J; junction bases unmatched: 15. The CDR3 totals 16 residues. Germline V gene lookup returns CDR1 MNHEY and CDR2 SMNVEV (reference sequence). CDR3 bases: TGTGCCAGCAGCCCGAAGAGACTAGCGGGCTTGAGAGAGCAGTACTTC. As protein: CASSPKRLAGLREQYF.

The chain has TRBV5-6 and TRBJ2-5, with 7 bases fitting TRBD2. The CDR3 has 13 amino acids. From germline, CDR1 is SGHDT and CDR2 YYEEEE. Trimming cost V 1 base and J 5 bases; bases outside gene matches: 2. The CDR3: CASSLPGGETQYF. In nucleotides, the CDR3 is TGTGCCAGCAGCTTGCCCGGGGGGGAGACCCAGTACTTC.

The CDR3 is CASSPGAATNEKLFF. CDR3 DNA: TGTGCCAGCAGTCCCGGAGCTGCAACTAATGAAAAACTGTTTTTT. The rearrangement links TRBV28 to TRBJ1-4, with no clear D. This CDR3 has 15 amino acids. Germline V gene data show CDR1 as MDHEN and CDR2 as SYDVKM. Trimming left V 5 bases short and J 0 bases short, with 10 bases between.

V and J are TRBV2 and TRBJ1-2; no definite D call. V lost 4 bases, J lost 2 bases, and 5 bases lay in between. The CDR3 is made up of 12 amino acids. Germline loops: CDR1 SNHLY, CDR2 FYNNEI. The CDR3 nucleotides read TGTGCCAGCAGTGGACAAAACTATGGCTACACCTTC. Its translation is CASSGQNYGYTF.

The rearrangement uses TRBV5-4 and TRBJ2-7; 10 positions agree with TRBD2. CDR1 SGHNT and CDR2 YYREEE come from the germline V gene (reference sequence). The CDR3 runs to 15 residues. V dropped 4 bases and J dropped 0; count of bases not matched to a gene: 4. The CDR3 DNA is TGTGCCAGCAGCCCGCCTAGCGGGAGCTCCTACGAGCAGTACTTC. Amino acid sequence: CASSPPSGSSYEQYF.

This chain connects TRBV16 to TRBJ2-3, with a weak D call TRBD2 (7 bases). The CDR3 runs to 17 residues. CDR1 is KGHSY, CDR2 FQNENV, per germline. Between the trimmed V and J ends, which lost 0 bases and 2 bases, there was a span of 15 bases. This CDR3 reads CASSQSMGGPNTDTQYF. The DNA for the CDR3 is TGTGCCAGCAGCCAATCGATGGGGGGGCCGAACACAGATACGCAGTATTTT.

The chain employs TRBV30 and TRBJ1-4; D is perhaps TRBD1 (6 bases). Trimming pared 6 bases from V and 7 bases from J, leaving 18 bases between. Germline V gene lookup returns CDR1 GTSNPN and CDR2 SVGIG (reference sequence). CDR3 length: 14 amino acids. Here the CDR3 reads CACNRGARSEKLFF. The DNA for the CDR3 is TGTGCCTGTAACCGGGGGGCGCGAAGTGAAAAACTGTTTTTT. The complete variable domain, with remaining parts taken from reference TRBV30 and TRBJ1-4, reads SQTIHQWPATLVQPVGSPLSLECTVEGTSNPNLYWYRQAAGRGLQLLFYSVGIGQISSEVPQNLSASRPQDRQFILSSKKLLLSDSGFYLCACNRGARSEKLFFGSGTQLSVL.

In nucleotides, the CDR3 is TGTGCCAGCAAGGGACAGGGGCCCGAGCAGTACTTC. As protein: CASKGQGPEQYF. The chain joins TRBV28 to TRBJ2-7, with 10 bases fitting TRBD1. The V and J ends lost 7 bases and 6 bases, in that order; junction bases with no gene match: 3. The CDR3 is 12 residues long. The germline V gene encodes CDR1 MDHEN and CDR2 SYDVKM.

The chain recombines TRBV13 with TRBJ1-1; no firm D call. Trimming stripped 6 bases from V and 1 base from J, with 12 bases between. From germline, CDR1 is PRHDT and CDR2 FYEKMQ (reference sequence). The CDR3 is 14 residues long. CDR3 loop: CASSPLRENTEAFF. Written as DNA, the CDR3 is TGTGCCAGCAGTCCCCTACGGGAGAACACTGAAGCTTTCTTT.

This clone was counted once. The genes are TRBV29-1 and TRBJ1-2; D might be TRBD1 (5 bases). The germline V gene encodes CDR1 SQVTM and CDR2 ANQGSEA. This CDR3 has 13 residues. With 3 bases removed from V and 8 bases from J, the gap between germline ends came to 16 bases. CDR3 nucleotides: TGCAGCGTTGAGGAATGGGGCGCGGGAGGCTACACCTTC. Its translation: CSVEEWGAGGYTF.

CDR3: CASSPGQGAQNNEKLFF. The DNA of the CDR3 is TGTGCCAGCTCACCCGGACAGGGGGCGCAAAATAATGAAAAACTGTTTTTT. The chain carries TRBV18 and TRBJ1-4; TRBD1 agrees at 11 bases. V trimming: 3 bases; J trimming: 4 bases; junction bases outside the gene matches: 7. The germline V gene encodes CDR1 KGHSH and CDR2 LQKENI. The CDR3 extends over 17 amino acids.

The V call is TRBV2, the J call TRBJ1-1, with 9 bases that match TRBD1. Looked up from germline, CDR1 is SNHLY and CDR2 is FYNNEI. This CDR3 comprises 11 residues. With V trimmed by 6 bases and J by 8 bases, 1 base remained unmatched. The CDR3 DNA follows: TGTGCCAGCAGCGACAGGGGGGAAGCTTTCTTT. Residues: CASSDRGEAFF. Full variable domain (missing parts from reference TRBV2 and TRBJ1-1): EPEVTQTPSHQVTQMGQEVILRCVPISNHLYFYWYRQILGQKVEFLVSFYNNEISEKSEIFDDQFSVERPDGSNFTLKIRSTKLEDSAMYFCASSDRGEAFFGQGTRLTVV.

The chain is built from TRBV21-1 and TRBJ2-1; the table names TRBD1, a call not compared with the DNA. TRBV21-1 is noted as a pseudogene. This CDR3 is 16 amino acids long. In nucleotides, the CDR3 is TGTGCCAGCAGCCCTCGGGGGGACAGGGGATACAATGAGCAGTTCTTC. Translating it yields CASSPRGDRGYNEQFF.

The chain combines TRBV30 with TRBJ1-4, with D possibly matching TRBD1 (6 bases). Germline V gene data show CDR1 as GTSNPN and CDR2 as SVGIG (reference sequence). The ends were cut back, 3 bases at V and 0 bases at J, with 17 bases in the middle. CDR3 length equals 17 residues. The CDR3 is CAWRLWGRGSTNEKLFF. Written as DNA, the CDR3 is TGTGCCTGGAGATTATGGGGCAGGGGATCAACTAATGAAAAACTGTTTTTT.

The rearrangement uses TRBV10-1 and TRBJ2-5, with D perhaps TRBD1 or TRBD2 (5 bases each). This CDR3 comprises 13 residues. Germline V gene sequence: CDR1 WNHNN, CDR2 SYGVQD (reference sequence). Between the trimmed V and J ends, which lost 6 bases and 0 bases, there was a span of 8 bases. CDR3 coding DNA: TGCGCCAGCAGCGGGGCGTACCAAGAGACCCAGTACTTC. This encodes CASSGAYQETQYF.

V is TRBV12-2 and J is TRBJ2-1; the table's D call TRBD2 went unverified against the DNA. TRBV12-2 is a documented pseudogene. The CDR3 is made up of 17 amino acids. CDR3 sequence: CASRLAKAGVSYNEQFF. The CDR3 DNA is TGTGCAAGTCGCTTAGCGAAAGCGGGTGTCTCCTACAATGAGCAGTTCTTC.

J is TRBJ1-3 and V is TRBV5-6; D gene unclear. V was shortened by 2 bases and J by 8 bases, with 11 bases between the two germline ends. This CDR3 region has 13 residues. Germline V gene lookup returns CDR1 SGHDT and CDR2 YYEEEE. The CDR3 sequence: CASSFRGRDTIYF. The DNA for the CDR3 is TGTGCCAGCAGCTTCCGAGGGAGGGACACCATATATTTT.

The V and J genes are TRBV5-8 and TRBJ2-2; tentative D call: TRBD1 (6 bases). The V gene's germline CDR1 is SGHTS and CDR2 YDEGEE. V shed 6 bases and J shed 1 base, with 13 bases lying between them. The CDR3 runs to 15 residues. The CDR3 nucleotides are TGTGCCAGCAAACGCCGGGACAAGAACACCGGGGAGCTGTTTTTT. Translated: CASKRRDKNTGELFF.

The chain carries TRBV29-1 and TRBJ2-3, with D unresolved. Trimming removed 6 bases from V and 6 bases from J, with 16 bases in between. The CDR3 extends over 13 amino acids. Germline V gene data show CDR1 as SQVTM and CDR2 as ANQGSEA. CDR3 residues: CSVLGSSRDTQYF. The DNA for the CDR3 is TGCAGCGTGCTCGGTAGTTCTAGGGATACGCAGTATTTT.